This entry lists 2 T cell receptor beta chains sequenced from one sample in a study of T cell repertoires in aging, cancer and after chemotherapy. Rearranged V-D-J TRB sequences were amplified with a mixed TRB-A/B primer pool. TCRdb redid the calling of the multiplex PCR reads with MiXCR, one entry per CDR3 protein. The sample includes about 4,800 distinct CDR3 sequences, about 20% of them seen just once. Peripheral blood genomic DNA, not sorted cells or RNA, was the template. The material sequenced was blood. These receptors originate from a human donor in good health. The donor label of this sample is uncertain.

This clonotype has only one observation. The genes are TRBV20-1 and TRBJ2-2; 9 bases fit TRBD2. Germline V gene data show CDR1 as DFQATT and CDR2 as SNEGSKA (reference sequence). CDR3 size: 15 residues. The V segment lost 3 bases and the J segment 7 bases; nucleotides outside the gene matches: 9. CDR3 in amino acids: CSASDIAGDSGELFF. The DNA of the CDR3 is TGCAGTGCTAGCGATATAGCGGGGGACAGCGGGGAGCTGTTTTTT.

This clonotype is judged medium-sized (0.01 to 0.1%). This chain uses TRBV19 with TRBJ2-1; D is undetermined. This CDR3 has 14 residues. The V end lost 0 bases, the J end lost 7 bases, and 10 bases lay between the germline ends. Germline CDR1 is LNHDA and CDR2 is SQIVND (reference sequence). The CDR3 nucleotides are TGTGCCAGTAGTATAGAACCAGGAGTGAATGAGCAGTTCTTC. It is translated as CASSIEPGVNEQFF.